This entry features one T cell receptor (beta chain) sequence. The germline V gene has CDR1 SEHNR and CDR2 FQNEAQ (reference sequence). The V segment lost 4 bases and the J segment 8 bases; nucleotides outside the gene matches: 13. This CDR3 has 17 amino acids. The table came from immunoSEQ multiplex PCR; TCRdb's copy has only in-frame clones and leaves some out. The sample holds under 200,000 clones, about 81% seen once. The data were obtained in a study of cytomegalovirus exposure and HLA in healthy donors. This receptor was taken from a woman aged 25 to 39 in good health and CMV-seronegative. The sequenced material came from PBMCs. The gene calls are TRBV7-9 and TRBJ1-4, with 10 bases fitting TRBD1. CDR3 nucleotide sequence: TGTGCCAGCAGCTCTGGGACAGGGGATAGGAGAACCGAAAAACTGTTTTTT. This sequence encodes CASSSGTGDRRTEKLFF.